This TCR beta chain was recovered during a study of T cells in Graves' hyperthyroidism and ophthalmopathy. The PBMCs were sourced from fresh peripheral blood (about 10 ml). This CDR3 spans 15 amino acids. Trimming took 4 bases from V and 3 from J; bases not matched to a gene: 5. The germline gives CDR1 SGDLS, CDR2 YYNGEE. Amplification of TCR beta CDR3 regions used RNA as the template. HTBI primers were the set used in a first-round RT-PCR of the TCR CDR3. TCRdb fed the multiplex PCR reads into MiXCR, producing one record per CDR3 protein. The sample gives about 640,000 distinct CDR3 sequences, less than 25% of which show up once; roughly 30% is in the top ten.

The J gene is TRBJ2-3, the V gene TRBV9, with 10 bases lining up with TRBD2. The sample comprised blood. The sequence was obtained from a man under 40 with Graves' ophthalmopathy. CDR3 amino acids: CASSTGLAITDTQYF. The CDR3 region has the DNA TGTGCCAGCAGCACGGGACTAGCGATAACAGATACGCAGTATTTT.